The rows below give T cell receptor beta chains drawn from one sample of a study of T-cell reconstitution after alpha-beta-depleted transplantation in children. TCRdb fed the PCR reads into MiXCR, producing one record per CDR3 protein. Of some 300,000 distinct CDR3 sequences listed, over 7.5% are singletons. The material was peripheral blood, obtained 360 days after TCRalphabeta/CD19-depleted stem cell transplant. Receptors originate from a female patient aged 2-10 years who had a stem cell transplant for Fanconi anemia, so the T cells may come from the graft donor. CDR3s include the opening cysteine and the closing phenylalanine or tryptophan. A D gene is named only where the DNA matches it firmly. Clone sizes are given selectively: once, few, many, or a class where the clone is expanded.

size	V	J	D	CDR3	DNA
few	TRBV19	TRBJ2-7	.	CASSISVTYEQYF	TGTGCCAGTAGCATTAGCGTTACCTACGAGCAGTACTTC
many	TRBV29-1	TRBJ2-1	TRBD2	CSVEERYSGRRVNEQFF	TGCAGCGTTGAAGAAAGGTATAGCGGGAGAAGAGTCAATGAGCAGTTCTTC
.	TRBV6-5	TRBJ2-1	.	CASSSRRVGTDNEQFF	TGTGCCAGCAGTTCCCGTCGGGTGGGGACCGACAATGAGCAGTTCTTC
many	TRBV10-3	TRBJ1-1	.	CAISEGAAEAFF	TGTGCCATCAGTGAGGGGGCGGCTGAAGCTTTCTTT
many	TRBV25-1	TRBJ2-7	.	CASSVSSGEHEQYF	TGTGCCAGCAGTGTCAGTTCGGGAGAGCACGAGCAGTACTTC
few	TRBV20-1	TRBJ2-1	.	CSARRSNEQFF	TGCAGTGCTAGACGCAGCAATGAGCAGTTCTTC
few	TRBV20-1	TRBJ2-7	.	CSARGRLGNEQYF	TGCAGTGCTAGAGGGAGACTAGGAAACGAGCAGTACTTC
.	TRBV7-9	TRBJ1-2	TRBD1	CASSLTEQGASYTF	TGTGCCAGCAGCTTAACCGAACAGGGGGCTTCCTACACCTTC
.	TRBV27	TRBJ1-2	.	CASSLYTGLNYGYTF	TGTGCCAGCAGTTTGTACACGGGACTAAACTATGGCTACACCTTC
few	TRBV6-1	TRBJ2-3	.	CASSEASTYTDTQYF	TGTGCCAGCAGTGAAGCTAGTACCTACACAGATACGCAGTATTTT
.	TRBV18	TRBJ2-3	TRBD1	CASGRTGVTDTQYF	TGTGCCAGCGGGCGGACAGGGGTCACAGATACGCAGTATTTT
many	TRBV6-5	TRBJ2-1	.	CASSSGLDNEQFF	TGTGCCAGCAGTTCTGGGCTGGACAATGAGCAGTTCTTC
many	TRBV27	TRBJ2-1	TRBD1	CASSSDRGGYNEQFF	TGTGCCAGCAGTTCGGACAGGGGTGGGTACAATGAGCAGTTCTTC
few	TRBV3-1	TRBJ1-5	.	CASSQSSLFGAQHF	TGTGCCAGCAGCCAATCCTCCCTTTTCGGGGCCCAGCATTTT
few	TRBV7-9	TRBJ2-5	TRBD2	CASRPSGEKETQYF	TGTGCCAGCAGGCCTAGCGGGGAAAAAGAGACCCAGTACTTC
.	TRBV20-1	TRBJ2-2	TRBD2	CSARLAGGPHTGELFF	TGCAGTGCGAGACTAGCGGGGGGACCTCACACCGGGGAGCTGTTTTTT
.	TRBV25-1	TRBJ2-3	.	CASSELNWSSGGSEQYF	TGTGCCAGCAGTGAATTGAATTGGAGTAGTGGGGGCTCCGAGCAGTATTTT
.	TRBV28	TRBJ2-5	.	CASRPRSRGYAGETQYF	TGTGCCAGCAGACCCCGATCGCGGGGCTACGCGGGAGAGACCCAGTACTTC
few	TRBV6-2/TRBV6-3	TRBJ1-1	.	CASSYSGLRTEAFF	TGTGCCAGCAGTTATTCGGGGTTAAGAACTGAAGCTTTCTTT
few	TRBV2	TRBJ2-2	.	CASSWDDPGTGELFF	TGTGCCAGCAGTTGGGACGATCCGGGGACCGGGGAGCTGTTTTTT
many	TRBV20-1	TRBJ2-7	.	CSARALSSYEQYF	TGCAGTGCTAGAGCACTGTCTTCCTACGAGCAGTACTTC
many	TRBV4-2	TRBJ2-7	TRBD2	CASSQDPQRGEYEQYF	TGTGCCAGCAGCCAAGATCCCCAGCGGGGGGAATACGAGCAGTACTTC
few	TRBV12-3/TRBV12-4	TRBJ1-2	.	CASSPQSTGAEVGGYTF	TGTGCCAGCAGTCCTCAATCAACCGGGGCTGAGGTAGGTGGCTACACCTTC
many	TRBV7-3	TRBJ2-5	TRBD1	CASSHLGTGNSQETQYF	TGTGCCAGCAGCCACTTGGGGACAGGGAATTCCCAAGAGACCCAGTACTTC
many	TRBV2	TRBJ2-7	.	CASSEYPGRKNEQYF	TGTGCCAGCAGTGAATATCCGGGACGGAAGAACGAGCAGTACTTC
few	TRBV20-1	TRBJ2-5	TRBD1	CSARDPRGGAETQYF	TGCAGTGCTAGAGATCCCAGAGGGGGCGCAGAGACCCAGTACTTC
.	TRBV2	TRBJ2-7	.	CASGKGIPYEQYF	TGTGCCAGCGGAAAGGGGATTCCGTACGAGCAGTACTTC
many	TRBV29-1	TRBJ2-7	TRBD1	CSVVRQGNYEQYF	TGCAGCGTTGTGAGACAGGGTAACTACGAGCAGTACTTC